A selection of T cell receptor beta chains follows, all from one sample in a study of technical replicates of blood from a few donors. The repertoire was sequenced with immunoSEQ multiplex PCR; TCRdb's copy has only in-frame clones and lacks some. The sample holds around 58,000 clones, 80% to 90% seen once. The specimen was PBMCs. The receptors stem from a human donor in good health. Some clones in this sample may be carry-over from other donors' samples. CDR3s include the opening cysteine and the closing phenylalanine or tryptophan. A D gene is named only where the DNA matches it firmly. The size entry is marked missing in some rows and otherwise reads once, few, many or a size class.

D gene: TRBD1; V gene: TRBV7-9; J gene: TRBJ1-5; clone size: NA; CDR3 DNA: TGTGCCAGCAGTTGGGGACAGGGGAATCAGCCCCAGCATTTT; CDR3 protein: CASSWGQGNQPQHF
D gene: NA; V gene: TRBV9; J gene: TRBJ1-6; clone size: NA; CDR3 DNA: TGTGCCAGCAGCGTTTTCAGGAATTCACCCCTCCACTTT; CDR3 protein: CASSVFRNSPLHF
D gene: NA; V gene: TRBV27; J gene: TRBJ1-5; clone size: NA; CDR3 DNA: TGTGCCAGCAGTCCTTCAGGGGTTCAGCCCCAGCATTTT; CDR3 protein: CASSPSGVQPQHF
D gene: NA; V gene: TRBV7-8; J gene: TRBJ2-1; clone size: NA; CDR3 DNA: TGTGCCAGCAGCTTAGTAAACACGGGAGAGGGGCAGTTCTTC; CDR3 protein: CASSLVNTGEGQFF
D gene: TRBD2; V gene: TRBV5-4; J gene: TRBJ2-1; clone size: NA; CDR3 DNA: TGTGCCAGCAGCCCGGGACTAGCGGGAGGCCTATACTACAATGAGCAGTTCTTC; CDR3 protein: CASSPGLAGGLYYNEQFF
D gene: NA; V gene: TRBV9; J gene: TRBJ2-2; clone size: many; CDR3 DNA: TGTGCCAGCAGCGTAACAGGAAGAACCGGGGAGCTGTTTTTT; CDR3 protein: CASSVTGRTGELFF
D gene: TRBD2; V gene: TRBV27; J gene: TRBJ2-7; clone size: NA; CDR3 DNA: TGTGCCAGCAGTCGGCTAGCGGGGGAACGGTACTTC; CDR3 protein: CASSRLAGERYF
D gene: TRBD2; V gene: TRBV9; J gene: TRBJ2-3; clone size: NA; CDR3 DNA: TGTGCCAGCAGCGTAGGACGGACTAGCGGGAGAGATACGCAGTATTTT; CDR3 protein: CASSVGRTSGRDTQYF
D gene: TRBD1; V gene: TRBV5-1; J gene: TRBJ1-5; clone size: NA; CDR3 DNA: TGCGCCAGCAGCTGGCCGACAGGGGGCTGTCAGCCCCAGCATTTT; CDR3 protein: CASSWPTGGCQPQHF
D gene: TRBD1; V gene: TRBV7-8; J gene: TRBJ2-7; clone size: NA; CDR3 DNA: TGTGCCAGCAGCTTAGGCAGGGGGCTAGACGAGCAGTACTTC; CDR3 protein: CASSLGRGLDEQYF
D gene: NA; V gene: TRBV5-4; J gene: TRBJ2-5; clone size: few; CDR3 DNA: TGTGCCAGCAGCTTGGTGGACAGACAAGAGACCCAGTACTTC; CDR3 protein: CASSLVDRQETQYF
D gene: NA; V gene: TRBV19; J gene: TRBJ1-5; clone size: many; CDR3 DNA: TGTGCCAGTACCATGGAGGGACGGTTTCAGCCCCAGCATTTT; CDR3 protein: CASTMEGRFQPQHF
D gene: TRBD1; V gene: TRBV6-5; J gene: TRBJ1-1; clone size: NA; CDR3 DNA: TGTGCCAGCACCGACGGGGACAGGGGGCACACTGAAGCTTTCTTT; CDR3 protein: CASTDGDRGHTEAFF
D gene: TRBD1; V gene: TRBV7-3; J gene: TRBJ2-3; clone size: NA; CDR3 DNA: TGTGCCAGCAGCTCAGGAGGACAGGCGTCAGATACGCAGTATTTT; CDR3 protein: CASSSGGQASDTQYF
D gene: NA; V gene: TRBV9; J gene: TRBJ1-3; clone size: NA; CDR3 DNA: TGTGCCAGCAGCGCCGACTCCTCGTCAGGAAACACCATATATTTT; CDR3 protein: CASSADSSSGNTIYF